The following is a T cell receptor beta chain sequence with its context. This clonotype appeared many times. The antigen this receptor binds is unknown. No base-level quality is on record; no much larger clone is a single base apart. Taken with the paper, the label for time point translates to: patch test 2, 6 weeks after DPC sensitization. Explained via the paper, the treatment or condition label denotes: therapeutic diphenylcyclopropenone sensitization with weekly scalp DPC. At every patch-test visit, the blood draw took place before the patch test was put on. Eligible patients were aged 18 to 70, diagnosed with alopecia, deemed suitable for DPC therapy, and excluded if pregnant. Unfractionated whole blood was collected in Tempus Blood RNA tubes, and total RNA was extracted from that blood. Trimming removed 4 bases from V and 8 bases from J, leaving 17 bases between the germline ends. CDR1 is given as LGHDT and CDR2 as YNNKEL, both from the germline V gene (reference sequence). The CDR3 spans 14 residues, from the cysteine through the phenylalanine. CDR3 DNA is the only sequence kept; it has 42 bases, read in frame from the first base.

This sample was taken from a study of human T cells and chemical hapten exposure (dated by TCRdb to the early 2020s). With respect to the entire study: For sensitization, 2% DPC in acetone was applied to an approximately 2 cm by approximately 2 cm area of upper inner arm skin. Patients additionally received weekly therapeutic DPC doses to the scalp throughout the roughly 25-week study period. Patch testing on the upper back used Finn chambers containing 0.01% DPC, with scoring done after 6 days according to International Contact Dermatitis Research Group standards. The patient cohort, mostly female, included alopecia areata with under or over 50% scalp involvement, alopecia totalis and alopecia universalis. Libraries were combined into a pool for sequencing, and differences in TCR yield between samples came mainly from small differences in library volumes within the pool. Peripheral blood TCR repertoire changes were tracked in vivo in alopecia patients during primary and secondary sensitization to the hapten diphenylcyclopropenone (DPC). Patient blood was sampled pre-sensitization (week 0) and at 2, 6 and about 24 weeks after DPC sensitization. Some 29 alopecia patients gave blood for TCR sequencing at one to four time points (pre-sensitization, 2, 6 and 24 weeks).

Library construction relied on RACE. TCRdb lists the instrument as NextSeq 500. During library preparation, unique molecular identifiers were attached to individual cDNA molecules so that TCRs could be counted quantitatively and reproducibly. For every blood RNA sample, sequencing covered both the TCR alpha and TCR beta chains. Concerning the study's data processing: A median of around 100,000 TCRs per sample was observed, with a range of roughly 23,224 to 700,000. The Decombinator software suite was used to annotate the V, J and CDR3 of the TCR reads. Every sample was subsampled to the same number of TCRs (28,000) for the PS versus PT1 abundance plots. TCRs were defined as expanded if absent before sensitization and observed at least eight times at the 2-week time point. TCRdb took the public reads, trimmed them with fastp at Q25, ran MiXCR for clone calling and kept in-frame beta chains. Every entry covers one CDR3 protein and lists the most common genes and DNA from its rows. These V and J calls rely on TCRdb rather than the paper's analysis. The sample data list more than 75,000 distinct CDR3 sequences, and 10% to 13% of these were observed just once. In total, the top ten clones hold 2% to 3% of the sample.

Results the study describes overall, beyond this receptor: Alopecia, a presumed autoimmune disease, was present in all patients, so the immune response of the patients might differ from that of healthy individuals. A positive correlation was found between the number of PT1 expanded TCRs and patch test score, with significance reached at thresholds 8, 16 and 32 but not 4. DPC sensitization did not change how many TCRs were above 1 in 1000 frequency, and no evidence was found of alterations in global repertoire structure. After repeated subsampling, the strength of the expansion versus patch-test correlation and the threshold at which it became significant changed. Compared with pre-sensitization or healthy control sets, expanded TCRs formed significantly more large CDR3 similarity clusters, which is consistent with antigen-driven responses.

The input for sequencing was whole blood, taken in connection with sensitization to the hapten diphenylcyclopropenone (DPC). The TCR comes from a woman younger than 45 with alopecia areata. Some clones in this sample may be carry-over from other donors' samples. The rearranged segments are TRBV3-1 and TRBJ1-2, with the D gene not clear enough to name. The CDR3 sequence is CASSLLRQGPGYTF. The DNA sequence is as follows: TGTGCCAGCAGCCTCCTGAGGCAAGGCCCCGGCTACACCTTC.